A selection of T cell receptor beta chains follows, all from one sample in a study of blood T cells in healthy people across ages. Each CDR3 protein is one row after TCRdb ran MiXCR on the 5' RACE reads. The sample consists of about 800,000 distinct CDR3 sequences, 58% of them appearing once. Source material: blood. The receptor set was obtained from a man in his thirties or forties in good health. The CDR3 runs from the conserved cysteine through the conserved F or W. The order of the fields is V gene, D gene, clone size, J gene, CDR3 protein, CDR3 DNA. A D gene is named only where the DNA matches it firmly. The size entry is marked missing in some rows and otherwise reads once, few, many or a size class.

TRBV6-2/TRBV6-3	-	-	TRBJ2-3	CASAPRLVNTQYF	TGTGCCAGCGCCCCACGATTGGTAAATACGCAGTATTTT
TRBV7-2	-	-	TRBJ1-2	CASSVRGEGGYTF	TGTGCCAGCAGCGTAAGGGGAGAGGGTGGCTACACCTTC
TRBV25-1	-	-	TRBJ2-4	CASSEELEGIKNIQYF	TGTGCCAGCAGTGAAGAGTTAGAAGGGATCAAAAACATTCAGTACTTC
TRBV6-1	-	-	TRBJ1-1	CASTWGRNTEAFF	TGTGCCAGCACCTGGGGCCGTAACACTGAAGCTTTCTTT
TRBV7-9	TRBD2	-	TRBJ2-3	CASSPGLAGAQGTQYF	TGTGCCAGCAGCCCCGGACTAGCGGGAGCACAAGGTACGCAGTATTTT
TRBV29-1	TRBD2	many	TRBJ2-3	CSVDMAGGTDTQYF	TGCAGCGTTGATATGGCGGGGGGCACAGATACGCAGTATTTT
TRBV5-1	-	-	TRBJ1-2	CASSPGIGADGYGYTF	TGCGCCAGCAGCCCGGGGATAGGGGCCGACGGGTATGGCTACACCTTC
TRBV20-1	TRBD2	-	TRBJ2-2	CSAQTIAGGVTGELFF	TGCAGTGCTCAGACCATAGCGGGAGGCGTCACCGGGGAGCTGTTTTTT
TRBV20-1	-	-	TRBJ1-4	CSAPTGEKLFF	TGCAGTGCCCCTACGGGAGAAAAACTGTTTTTT
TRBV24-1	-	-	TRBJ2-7	CATRAANGYEQYF	TGTGCCACCAGAGCGGCTAATGGCTACGAGCAGTACTTC
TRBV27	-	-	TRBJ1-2	CASASTGGHYGYTF	TGTGCCAGCGCTTCCACCGGGGGGCATTATGGCTACACCTTC
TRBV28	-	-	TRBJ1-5	CASSRLNQPQHF	TGTGCCAGCAGTAGATTAAATCAGCCCCAGCATTTT
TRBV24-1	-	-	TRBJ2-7	CATSDSKPIGARYEQYF	TGTGCCACCAGTGACTCGAAACCAATCGGCGCGCGATACGAGCAGTACTTC
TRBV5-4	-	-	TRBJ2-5	CASSPPFYNEQYF	TGTGCCAGCAGTCCCCCCTTCTACAATGAGCAGTACTTC
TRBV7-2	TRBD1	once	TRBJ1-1	CASRMTGTGVTEAFF	TGTGCCAGCCGGATGACAGGGACAGGGGTCACTGAAGCTTTCTTT
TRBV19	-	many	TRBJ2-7	CASSIAGVSYEQYF	TGTGCCAGTAGTATAGCAGGCGTATCCTACGAGCAGTACTTC
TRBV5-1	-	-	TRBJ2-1	CASSLQSPVIRDEQFF	TGCGCCAGCAGCTTACAGTCGCCCGTTATTCGCGATGAGCAGTTCTTC
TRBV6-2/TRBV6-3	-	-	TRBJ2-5	CASTPQGQETQYF	TGTGCCAGCACCCCCCAGGGGCAAGAGACCCAGTACTTC
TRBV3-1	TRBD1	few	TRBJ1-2	CASSLTDRGSGYTF	TGTGCCAGCAGCCTGACGGACAGGGGATCTGGCTACACCTTC
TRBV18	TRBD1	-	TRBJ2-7	CASSPTRQGPVKQYF	TGTGCCAGCTCACCTACCAGACAGGGTCCAGTTAAGCAGTACTTC
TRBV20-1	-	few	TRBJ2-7	CSTQPRDGDEQYF	TGCAGTACCCAACCCAGGGACGGGGACGAGCAGTACTTC
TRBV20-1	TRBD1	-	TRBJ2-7	CSAAGQGCYEQYF	TGCAGTGCTGCCGGACAGGGGTGCTACGAGCAGTACTTC
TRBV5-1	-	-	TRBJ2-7	CASSLRGDPYEQYF	TGCGCCAGCAGCTTGAGGGGCGACCCCTACGAGCAGTACTTC
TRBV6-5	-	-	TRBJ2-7	CASSTYGGSYEQYF	TGTGCCAGCAGTACCTACGGTGGCTCCTACGAGCAGTACTTC
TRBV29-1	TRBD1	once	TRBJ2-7	CSFAYGQGAYEQYF	TGCAGCTTCGCTTATGGACAGGGGGCCTACGAGCAGTACTTC
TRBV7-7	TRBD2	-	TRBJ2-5	CASSLGGLAGAQGTQYF	TGTGCCAGCAGCTTAGGGGGACTAGCGGGGGCACAAGGGACCCAGTACTTC
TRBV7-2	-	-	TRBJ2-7	CASSRPEGEQYF	TGTGCCAGCAGCCGGCCAGAGGGAGAGCAGTACTTC
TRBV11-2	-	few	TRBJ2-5	CASSLTGPLGETQYF	TGTGCCAGCAGCTTAACAGGGCCCCTGGGAGAGACCCAGTACTTC
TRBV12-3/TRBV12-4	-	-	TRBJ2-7	CASSLGGGPNYEQYF	TGTGCCAGCAGTTTAGGGGGAGGTCCCAACTATGAGCAGTACTTC
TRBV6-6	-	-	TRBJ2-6	CASSYGPGSGANVLTF	TGTGCCAGCAGTTATGGCCCGGGGTCTGGGGCCAACGTCCTGACTTTC
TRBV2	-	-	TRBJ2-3	CASSEDTAWLATSTDTQYF	TGTGCCAGCAGTGAAGACACTGCGTGGCTAGCGACGTCCACAGATACGCAGTATTTT
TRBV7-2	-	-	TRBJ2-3	CASSPPGHSTDTQYF	TGTGCCAGCAGCCCGCCGGGACATAGCACAGATACGCAGTATTTT
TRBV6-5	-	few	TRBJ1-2	CASSPGQGTTTF	TGTGCCAGCAGCCCCGGCCAGGGGACTACCACCTTC
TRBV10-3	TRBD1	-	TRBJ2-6	CAIRDSGLGANVLTF	TGTGCCATCCGGGACAGCGGCCTCGGGGCCAACGTCCTGACTTTC
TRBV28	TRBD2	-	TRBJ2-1	CASSSPLTSGRNEQFF	TGTGCCAGCAGTTCCCCCCTGACTAGCGGGAGAAATGAGCAGTTCTTC
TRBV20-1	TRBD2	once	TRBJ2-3	CSARPSGGPSTDTQYF	TGCAGTGCTAGACCCAGCGGGGGCCCTAGCACAGATACGCAGTATTTT
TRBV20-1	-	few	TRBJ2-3	CSARVGDHTDTQYF	TGCAGTGCTAGAGTTGGGGACCACACAGATACGCAGTATTTT
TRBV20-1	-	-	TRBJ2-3	CSVTLDTQYF	TGCAGTGTCACTCTAGATACGCAGTATTTT
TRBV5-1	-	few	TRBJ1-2	CASSLSQGKGYTF	TGCGCCAGCAGCTTGTCTCAGGGGAAAGGCTACACCTTC
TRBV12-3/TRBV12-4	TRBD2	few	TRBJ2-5	CASKRGGETQYF	TGTGCCAGCAAAAGGGGAGGGGAGACCCAGTACTTC